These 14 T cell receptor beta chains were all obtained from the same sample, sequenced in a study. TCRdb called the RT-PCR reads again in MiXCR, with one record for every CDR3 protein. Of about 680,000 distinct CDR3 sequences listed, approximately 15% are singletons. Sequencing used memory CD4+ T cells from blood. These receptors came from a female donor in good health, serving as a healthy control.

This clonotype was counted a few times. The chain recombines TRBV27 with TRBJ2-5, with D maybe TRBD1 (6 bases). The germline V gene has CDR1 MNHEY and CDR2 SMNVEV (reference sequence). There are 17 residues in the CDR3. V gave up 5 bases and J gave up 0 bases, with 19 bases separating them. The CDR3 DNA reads TGTGCCAGCAGTACCCTACAGGGCGATAACCACCAAGAGACCCAGTACTTC. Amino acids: CASSTLQGDNHQETQYF.

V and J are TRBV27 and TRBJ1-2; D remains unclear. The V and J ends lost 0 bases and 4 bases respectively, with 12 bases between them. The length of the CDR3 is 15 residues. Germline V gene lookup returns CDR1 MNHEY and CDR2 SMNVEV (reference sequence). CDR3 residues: CASSLSRTELYGYTF. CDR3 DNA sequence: TGTGCCAGCAGTTTATCGAGGACGGAACTCTATGGCTACACCTTC.

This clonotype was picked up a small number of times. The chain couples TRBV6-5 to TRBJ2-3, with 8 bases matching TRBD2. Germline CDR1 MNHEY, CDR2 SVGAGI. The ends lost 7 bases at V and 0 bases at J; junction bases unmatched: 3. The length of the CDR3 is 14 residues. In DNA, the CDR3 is TGTGCCAGCAAAATAGCGGGGAGCACAGATACGCAGTATTTT. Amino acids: CASKIAGSTDTQYF.

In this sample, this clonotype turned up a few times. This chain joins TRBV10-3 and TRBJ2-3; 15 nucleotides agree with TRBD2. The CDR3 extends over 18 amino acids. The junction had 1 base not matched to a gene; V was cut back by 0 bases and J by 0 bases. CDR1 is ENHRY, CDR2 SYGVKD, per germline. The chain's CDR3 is CAISESGLAGGSTDTQYF. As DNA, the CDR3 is TGTGCCATCAGTGAGTCGGGACTAGCGGGGGGAAGCACAGATACGCAGTATTTT.

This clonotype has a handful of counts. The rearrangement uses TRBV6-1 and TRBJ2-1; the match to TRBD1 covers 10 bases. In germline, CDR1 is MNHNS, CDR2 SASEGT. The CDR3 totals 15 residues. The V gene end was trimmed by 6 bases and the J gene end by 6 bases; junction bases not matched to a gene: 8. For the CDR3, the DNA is TGTGCCAGCAGCTCGACAGGGGGCGGTCGCAATGAGCAGTTCTTC. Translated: CASSSTGGGRNEQFF.

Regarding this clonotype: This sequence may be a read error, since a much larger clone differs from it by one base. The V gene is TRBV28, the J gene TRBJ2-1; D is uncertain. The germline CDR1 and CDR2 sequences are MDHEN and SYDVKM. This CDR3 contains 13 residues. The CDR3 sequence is CTSSLNNGNEQFF. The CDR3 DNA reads TGTACCAGCAGTTTAAACAACGGCAATGAGCAGTTCTTC.

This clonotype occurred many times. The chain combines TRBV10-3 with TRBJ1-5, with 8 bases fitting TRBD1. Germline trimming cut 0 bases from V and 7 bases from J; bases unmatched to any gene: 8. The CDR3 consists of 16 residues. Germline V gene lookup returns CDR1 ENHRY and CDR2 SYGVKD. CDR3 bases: TGTGCCATCAGTGAGTCTGGCGGACAGGGAGAACAGCCCCAGCATTTT. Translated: CAISESGGQGEQPQHF.

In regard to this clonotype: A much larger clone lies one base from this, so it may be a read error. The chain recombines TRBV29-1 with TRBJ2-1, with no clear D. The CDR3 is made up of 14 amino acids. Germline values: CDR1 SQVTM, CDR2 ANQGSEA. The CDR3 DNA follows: TGCAGCGTTTACTCCCAGAGCTCCTACAATGAGAAGTTCTTC. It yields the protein CSVYSQSSYNEKFF.

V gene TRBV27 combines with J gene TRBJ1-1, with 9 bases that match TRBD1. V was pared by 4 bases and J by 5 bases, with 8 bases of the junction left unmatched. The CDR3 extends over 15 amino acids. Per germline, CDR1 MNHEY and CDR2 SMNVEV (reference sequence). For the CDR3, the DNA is TGTGCCAGCAGTTATAACAGGGGGCGCAGGACTGAAGCTTTCTTT. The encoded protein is CASSYNRGRRTEAFF.

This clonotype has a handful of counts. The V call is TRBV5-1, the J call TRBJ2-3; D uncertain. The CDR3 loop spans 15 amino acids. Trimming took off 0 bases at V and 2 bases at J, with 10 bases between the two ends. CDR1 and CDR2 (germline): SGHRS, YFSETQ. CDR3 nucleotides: TGCGCCAGCAGCTTGGGCACTTCCTACACAGATACGCAGTATTTT. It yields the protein CASSLGTSYTDTQYF.

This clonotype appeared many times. The CDR3 region has the DNA TGTGCCAGCAGTTCCGTAAACCTTTACATCCCCTACGAGCAGTACTTC. Amino acids: CASSSVNLYIPYEQYF. The genes are TRBV6-5 and TRBJ2-7, with no clear D. CDR1 and CDR2 from the germline V gene are MNHEY and SVGAGI. Trimming cost V 4 bases and J 2 bases, with 18 bases left between them. This CDR3 has 16 amino acids.

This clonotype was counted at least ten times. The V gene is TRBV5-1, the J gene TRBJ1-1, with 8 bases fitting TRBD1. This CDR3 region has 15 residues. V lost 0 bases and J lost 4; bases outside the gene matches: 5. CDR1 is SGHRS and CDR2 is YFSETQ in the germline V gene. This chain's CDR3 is CASSLVAGGITEAFF. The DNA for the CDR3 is TGCGCCAGCAGCTTGGTAGCAGGGGGCATCACTGAAGCTTTCTTT.

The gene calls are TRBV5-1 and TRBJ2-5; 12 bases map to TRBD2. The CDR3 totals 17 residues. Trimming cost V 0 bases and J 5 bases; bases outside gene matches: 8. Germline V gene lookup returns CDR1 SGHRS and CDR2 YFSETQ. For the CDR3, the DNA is TGCGCCAGCAGCTTGGCTCTAGCGGGGGGGCTAATCGAGACCCAGTACTTC. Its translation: CASSLALAGGLIETQYF. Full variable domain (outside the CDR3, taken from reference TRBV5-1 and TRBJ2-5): KAGVTQTPRYLIKTRGQQVTLSCSPISGHRSVSWYQQTPGQGLQFLFEYFSETQRNKGNFPGRFSGRQFSNSRSEMNVSTLELGDSALYLCASSLALAGGLIETQYFGPGTRLLVL.

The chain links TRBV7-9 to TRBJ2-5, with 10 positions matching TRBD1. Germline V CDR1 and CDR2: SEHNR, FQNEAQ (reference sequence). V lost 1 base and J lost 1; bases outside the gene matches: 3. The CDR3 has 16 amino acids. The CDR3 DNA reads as TGTGCCAGCAGCTTAGGCCGGACAGGGGGCCAAGAGACCCAGTACTTC. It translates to CASSLGRTGGQETQYF.